This is a list of T cell receptor beta chains from one sample in a study of T-cell reconstitution after alpha-beta-depleted transplantation in children. TCRdb reprocessed the PCR reads via MiXCR and lists one record per CDR3 protein. The profile shows approximately 430,000 distinct CDR3 sequences, 15% to 20% of them singletons. This sample comprised PBMCs, mostly from graft donor cells, obtained 360 days after TCRalphabeta/CD19-depleted stem cell transplant. The receptor source for this set is a boy younger than two who had a stem cell transplant for Wiskott-Aldrich syndrome, so the T cells may come from the graft donor. The CDR3 runs from the conserved cysteine through the conserved F or W. D genes are given only for firm matches. The size of a clone is reported for some rows only, either as once, few or many, or as a class for expanded clones.

V gene: TRBV19
clone size: -
D gene: -
J gene: TRBJ2-3
CDR3 protein: CTSSIEGGADTQYF
CDR3 DNA: TGTACCAGTAGTATAGAAGGTGGCGCAGATACGCAGTATTTT

V gene: TRBV20-1
clone size: -
D gene: -
J gene: TRBJ2-2
CDR3 protein: CSARGPYDGELFF
CDR3 DNA: TGCAGTGCTAGAGGGCCGTACGACGGGGAGCTGTTTTTT

V gene: TRBV5-1
clone size: -
D gene: TRBD1
J gene: TRBJ2-7
CDR3 protein: CASSLAPGQSYEQYF
CDR3 DNA: TGCGCCAGCAGCTTGGCTCCGGGACAGTCTTACGAGCAGTACTTC

V gene: TRBV29-1
clone size: many
D gene: -
J gene: TRBJ2-3
CDR3 protein: CSGRQSPTTDTQYF
CDR3 DNA: TGCAGCGGGCGGCAGTCCCCCACCACAGATACGCAGTATTTT

V gene: TRBV11-2
clone size: -
D gene: TRBD1
J gene: TRBJ1-1
CDR3 protein: CASSFFAGRQGNAEAFF
CDR3 DNA: TGTGCCAGCAGCTTTTTTGCCGGGAGACAGGGGAACGCTGAAGCTTTCTTT

V gene: TRBV3-1
clone size: -
D gene: -
J gene: TRBJ1-3
CDR3 protein: CASQEANTIYF
CDR3 DNA: TGTGCCAGCCAAGAGGCCAACACCATATATTTT

V gene: TRBV12-3/TRBV12-4
clone size: -
D gene: -
J gene: TRBJ2-7
CDR3 protein: CASSTLRIGGGEQYF
CDR3 DNA: TGTGCCAGCAGTACCCTCCGAATAGGAGGGGGCGAGCAGTACTTC

V gene: TRBV27
clone size: -
D gene: -
J gene: TRBJ2-3
CDR3 protein: CASGEAFTDTQYF
CDR3 DNA: TGTGCCAGCGGAGAGGCCTTCACAGATACGCAGTATTTT

V gene: TRBV27
clone size: few
D gene: -
J gene: TRBJ1-6
CDR3 protein: CASSFRVSSYNSPLHF
CDR3 DNA: TGTGCCAGCAGTTTTCGGGTCAGCTCCTATAATTCACCCCTCCACTTT

V gene: TRBV29-1
clone size: -
D gene: -
J gene: TRBJ1-1
CDR3 protein: CSVFSWTNTEAFF
CDR3 DNA: TGCAGCGTCTTCAGTTGGACTAACACTGAAGCTTTCTTT

V gene: TRBV5-6
clone size: once
D gene: TRBD1
J gene: TRBJ2-7
CDR3 protein: CASSRQGIRSYEQYF
CDR3 DNA: TGTGCCAGCAGCCGACAGGGGATACGCTCCTACGAGCAGTACTTC

V gene: TRBV7-8
clone size: few
D gene: -
J gene: TRBJ2-7
CDR3 protein: CASSPLSLYEQYF
CDR3 DNA: TGTGCCAGCAGCCCCCTTAGCCTCTACGAGCAGTACTTC

V gene: TRBV25-1
clone size: few
D gene: -
J gene: TRBJ2-2
CDR3 protein: CASSDPPGPYTGELFF
CDR3 DNA: TGTGCCAGCAGTGACCCCCCCGGGCCCTACACCGGGGAGCTGTTTTTT

V gene: TRBV12-3/TRBV12-4
clone size: -
D gene: TRBD2
J gene: TRBJ2-3
CDR3 protein: CASSWTSGGALARTDTQYF
CDR3 DNA: TGTGCCAGCAGTTGGACTAGCGGGGGGGCCTTGGCCCGCACAGATACGCAGTATTTT

V gene: TRBV12-3/TRBV12-4
clone size: few
D gene: -
J gene: TRBJ2-2
CDR3 protein: CASSLLGLPPGELFF
CDR3 DNA: TGTGCCAGCAGTCTCCTAGGACTACCTCCCGGGGAGCTGTTTTTT

V gene: TRBV11-2
clone size: -
D gene: TRBD2
J gene: TRBJ2-1
CDR3 protein: CASSLRGLAGGPNNEQFF
CDR3 DNA: TGTGCCAGCAGCTTAAGGGGACTAGCGGGAGGGCCAAACAATGAGCAGTTCTTC

V gene: TRBV6-2/TRBV6-3
clone size: few
D gene: -
J gene: TRBJ2-1
CDR3 protein: CASSFTTIGQLSSYNEQFF
CDR3 DNA: TGTGCCAGCAGTTTTACAACCATAGGACAACTGAGCTCCTACAATGAGCAGTTCTTC

V gene: TRBV7-9
clone size: few
D gene: -
J gene: TRBJ1-1
CDR3 protein: CASSLFGRDTSEAFF
CDR3 DNA: TGTGCCAGCAGCTTGTTTGGCCGGGATACCAGTGAAGCTTTCTTT

V gene: TRBV28
clone size: few
D gene: -
J gene: TRBJ2-7
CDR3 protein: CASLPWVIAPYEQYF
CDR3 DNA: TGTGCCAGCCTCCCCTGGGTAATAGCCCCTTACGAGCAGTACTTC

V gene: TRBV29-1
clone size: -
D gene: TRBD1
J gene: TRBJ2-5
CDR3 protein: CSVTGAGGETQYF
CDR3 DNA: TGCAGCGTCACAGGGGCGGGCGGGGAGACCCAGTACTTC

V gene: TRBV28
clone size: few
D gene: -
J gene: TRBJ2-1
CDR3 protein: CASARPRQGYNEQFF
CDR3 DNA: TGTGCCAGCGCCAGGCCCCGGCAGGGGTACAATGAGCAGTTCTTC

V gene: TRBV10-1
clone size: few
D gene: TRBD2
J gene: TRBJ2-1
CDR3 protein: CASSENLGLAGYNEQFF
CDR3 DNA: TGCGCCAGCAGTGAGAACCTGGGACTAGCGGGGTACAATGAGCAGTTCTTC

V gene: TRBV6-5
clone size: few
D gene: -
J gene: TRBJ1-1
CDR3 protein: CASSLKGVNTEAFF
CDR3 DNA: TGTGCCAGCAGTTTAAAGGGGGTGAACACTGAAGCTTTCTTT

V gene: TRBV11-2
clone size: once
D gene: TRBD1
J gene: TRBJ2-7
CDR3 protein: CASSRIRDRAYEQYF
CDR3 DNA: TGTGCCAGCAGCCGTATCCGGGACAGGGCCTACGAGCAGTACTTC

V gene: TRBV18
clone size: -
D gene: TRBD2
J gene: TRBJ2-4
CDR3 protein: CASSLDGAGKGGNIQYF
CDR3 DNA: TGTGCCAGCTCACTCGATGGAGCGGGAAAGGGAGGAAACATTCAGTACTTC

V gene: TRBV12-3/TRBV12-4
clone size: few
D gene: -
J gene: TRBJ2-2
CDR3 protein: CASKTASEAGTGELFF
CDR3 DNA: TGTGCCTCAAAGACTGCGTCTGAGGCTGGCACCGGGGAGCTGTTTTTT

V gene: TRBV2
clone size: -
D gene: -
J gene: TRBJ2-7
CDR3 protein: CASSAYSYEQYF
CDR3 DNA: TGTGCCAGCAGCGCCTACTCCTACGAGCAGTACTTC

V gene: TRBV10-1
clone size: -
D gene: -
J gene: TRBJ2-1
CDR3 protein: CASKGAYNEQFF
CDR3 DNA: TGCGCCAGCAAGGGGGCCTACAATGAGCAGTTCTTC

V gene: TRBV29-1
clone size: many
D gene: -
J gene: TRBJ2-7
CDR3 protein: CSVFGPVSYEQYF
CDR3 DNA: TGCAGCGTCTTTGGACCGGTCTCCTACGAGCAGTACTTC